These T cell receptor beta chains were read from a single sample in a study of shared clonotypes between healthy human individuals. Assay: immunoSEQ multiplex PCR; the TCRdb copy retains only in-frame clones and omits some. Of about 1.5 million clones in the sample, about 98% were seen once. The material sequenced was naive CD4+ T cells sorted from blood. All receptors come from a man aged 30-40 years in good health. CDR3s include the opening cysteine and the closing phenylalanine or tryptophan.

V: TRBV5-5
length: 15
CDR3: CASSQGLLLQETQYF

V: TRBV28
length: 18
CDR3: CASSPPQWLAGSTDTQYF

V: TRBV7-2
length: 13
CDR3: CASSLEGGQPQHF

V: TRBV6-1
length: 18
CDR3: CASSGGTSGSVYTDTQYF

V: TRBV5-1
length: 13
CDR3: CASSASGANVLTF

V: TRBV11-2
length: 14
CDR3: CASSFWGDGNTIYF

V: TRBV18
length: 16
CDR3: CASSRPILAGGDEQFF

V: TRBV5-5
length: 12
CDR3: CASRFQGARAFF

V: TRBV9
length: 16
CDR3: CASSVGGTRGSYEQYF

V: TRBV7-7
length: 16
CDR3: CASSLRPAGSTDTQYF

V: TRBV9
length: 20
CDR3: CASSVPSEISRGDFQETQYF

V: TRBV18
length: 17
CDR3: CASSPPGTGVQAHGYTF

V: TRBV21-1
length: 14
CDR3: CARGTREGPETQYF

V: TRBV7-3
length: 15
CDR3: CASSETSGRADTQYF

V: TRBV7-2
length: 14
CDR3: CASSLQTGNQPQHF

V: TRBV6-4
length: 13
CDR3: CASRTGPGTEAFF

V: TRBV10-1
length: 13
CDR3: CASSEGQSYEQYF

V: TRBV29-1
length: 12
CDR3: CSGKRDQETQYF

V: TRBV27
length: 15
CDR3: CASSMGQPSMFGYTF

V: TRBV10-3
length: 13
CDR3: CARSREGNTEAFF

V: TRBV7-9
length: 18
CDR3: CASSLRVLAGGFSGEQYF

V: TRBV4-2
length: 16
CDR3: CASCAANPRKTYGYTF

V: TRBV5-5
length: 14
CDR3: CASSLVGVSSEQYF

V: TRBV5-1
length: 15
CDR3: CASSRGGWFQETQYF

V: TRBV14
length: 15
CDR3: CASSPGGGRNNEQFF

V: TRBV7-9
length: 12
CDR3: CASSITLNKQFF